This T cell receptor (beta chain) was sequenced for a study of cytomegalovirus exposure and HLA in healthy donors. Broader study findings: Presence/absence comparisons presumed near-even sequencing depth among donors.

Turning to this clone: Antigen: not known.

Use of 60 Vbeta and 13 Jbeta primers characterized the PCR. Assay: immunoSEQ multiplex PCR; the TCRdb copy retains only in-frame clones and omits some. The sample lists a few hundred thousand clones; 77% were seen once. CDR1 and CDR2 (germline): MDHEN, SYDVKM. The CDR3 totals 15 residues. V was pared by 6 bases and J by 6 bases, with 21 bases between. Sequences were obtained from PBMCs. The rearrangement uses TRBV28 and TRBJ2-7, with D possibly matching TRBD1 (8 bases). This clonotype was sampled from a woman aged 55 to 70 in good health and CMV-seropositive. The CDR3 region is CASRSTGEGPREQYF. The DNA of the CDR3 is TGTGCCAGCAGGTCGACAGGGGAGGGACCTCGCGAGCAGTACTTC. Full variable domain (remainder filled in from reference TRBV28 and TRBJ2-7): DVKVTQSSRYLVKRTGEKVFLECVQDMDHENMFWYRQDPGLGLRLIYFSYDVKMKEKGDIPEGYSVSREKKERFSLILESASTNQTSMYLCASRSTGEGPREQYFGPGTRLTVT.